This TCR beta chain appears in the sequencing data of a study of CD8+ T cells in alopecia areata (dated by TCRdb to the late 2010s). Background for the entire study: The treated patients took part in an open-label pilot trial in which moderate-to-severe alopecia areata was treated with oral tofacitinib at 5 to 10 mg twice daily. High-throughput TCRbeta sequencing was used to examine T cell clonal expansion in alopecia areata in both the C3H/HeJ mouse model and human patients. In treated patients, disease severity was measured using the SALT score, which gives the percentage of scalp surface area affected. RNA was extracted with the PAXgene miRNA kit for fixed scalp, the miRNeasy kit for PBMCs, and the RNeasy kit for mouse skin. On the human side, TCRbeta sequencing was run on scalp tissue and on sorted CD4+ and CD8+ peripheral blood T cells from healthy controls and from alopecia areata patients with either patchy or totalis/universalis disease. Clonality in the scalp was compared among normal scalp (n=4), patchy alopecia areata scalp (n=8), and alopecia totalis/universalis scalp (n=8). Patients received tofacitinib for 6 to 18 months and were then followed off drug for 6 months to check for delayed response and recurrence. Tofacitinib-treated patients had biopsies at baseline and at 4 and 24 weeks of treatment, with a later scalp biopsy in several patients. Amplification of TCRbeta CDR3 regions was done by immunoSEQ multiplex PCR using 35 Vbeta forward primers and 13 Jbeta reverse primers.

Inclusive of the bounding cysteine and phenylalanine, the CDR3 is 13 residues long. Only the CDR3 region is kept as DNA, spanning 39 bases read in frame from base 1. According to the germline V gene (reference sequence), CDR1 reads MNHEY and CDR2 reads SMNVEV. Between the V and J ends, shortened by 5 bases and 8 bases respectively, the junction contains 15 bases. Receptor amplification or capture employed the immunoSEQ multiplex PCR assay. To provide template for TCR sequencing, every sample had RNA extracted and reverse transcribed into cDNA. SuperScript III was used to make first-strand cDNA, primed with a 2:1 mix of oligo-dT and random hexamers. A synthetic immune receptor repertoire was used to measure amplification bias, and any remaining bias was corrected computationally. In the paper's pipeline: Raw reads were preprocessed for error removal, and CDR3 was defined according to IMGT conventions as running from the conserved cysteine to phenylalanine. To get clonality, Shannon entropy was normalized by log2 of the number of productive unique TCRs and the result was subtracted from 1. Scalp TCRbeta sequences were cross-referenced with sorted blood CD4 and CD8 repertoires so that the CD4 or CD8 identity of scalp clones could be inferred. Entries here come from immuneACCESS through TCRdb and include only in-frame sequences with V and J called. Some clones fail to appear in such tables; in the studies checked, an unresolved V gene covers under half of the shortfall, and the cause of the remainder is unknown. The V and J calls and clone size are taken from that table; D and trimming were inferred from the DNA. A total of approximately 210,000 clones appear in this sample, roughly 70% of them only once. About 1.3% of the sample is held by the ten biggest clonotypes.

Read against the paper, the sample's treatment or condition label means: oral pan-JAK inhibitor, 5-10 mg twice daily. Lesional scalp punch biopsies and peripheral blood were obtained from alopecia areata patients. PBMCs were isolated by density centrifugation and stained for CD3, CD4 and CD8, and CD4+ and CD8+ T cells were sorted on a FACSAria. With regard to this clone: Its antigen remains undetermined. No qualities accompany the bases; no much larger clone lies one base away.

Findings and caveats that apply to the study as a whole: Scalp clonality and the number of expanded CD8+ clones among the top 100 scalp clones were significantly decreased by tofacitinib. Compared with mice, TCR sequences shared between patients were less clear, possibly partly because of HLA diversity across the patient population. The treated cohort was small, with a single nonresponder, so links between baseline CD8+ expansion and response need larger studies. Compared with normal scalp, lesional scalp, particularly in alopecia totalis/universalis, had higher clonality and more expanded CD8+ clones, which suggests antigenic drive. During tofacitinib treatment, many expanded lesional clones stuck around in both scalp and blood, and this persistence may partly explain why relapse happens after treatment is stopped. Unlike mouse skin, where gammadelta T cells dominate, normal human skin contains resident alphabeta T cells that get sequenced too, which complicates analysis of the scalp TCR repertoire.

The chain couples TRBV27 to TRBJ1-2; perhaps TRBD1 is the D gene, with 5 bases matching. The receptor's source is a human donor with alopecia areata. The source was CD4+ T cells sorted from blood, collected at week 49, from a patient treated with tofacitinib. DNA sequence: TGTGCCAGCAGTAGCCACGACAGTTACGGCTACACCTTC. Its protein reads: CASSSHDSYGYTF.